This TCR beta chain was sequenced for a study of response to subunit inactivated influenza vaccine. Study-wide results and caveats: The study's authors posited that every seasonal influenza vaccination enlists few new T cells.

From the RT-PCR reads, TCRdb called clonotypes with MiXCR, one entry per CDR3 protein. Of 800,000 to 1,000,000 distinct CDR3 sequences listed, around 21% were seen once; the top ten hold roughly 10%. Germline CDR1 and CDR2: MNHEY and SMNVEV (reference sequence). The CDR3 contains 14 residues. The V end lost 5 bases, the J end lost 4 bases, and 12 bases lay between the germline ends. This clonotype was recorded a few times. Its antigen is not known. The sequencing here drew on PBMCs from blood, taken 5 days after vaccination. The chain combines TRBV27 with TRBJ2-1; D is unresolved. The receptor's source is a man over 45 who received an inactivated influenza vaccine. The DNA for the CDR3 is TGTGCCAGCAGTCCCCTTGTTAGGTACAATGAGCAGTTCTTC. Amino acid sequence: CASSPLVRYNEQFF.